Sequencing of this T cell receptor (beta chain) was carried out in a study of blood T cell repertoires in COVID-19. This clone was seen just once. As originally analysed: Cell counts per sample came from amplifying reference gene primers. Using immunoSEQ multiplex PCR, the repertoire was profiled, and TCRdb retains in-frame clones only, with some absent. V, J and clone size derive from that table, while D and trimming were established from the DNA sequence. Of roughly 300,000 clones in the sample, around nine tenths are singletons; the top ten hold approximately 1.2%. The sequenced sample consisted of PBMCs or T cells enriched from blood (not recorded which). The TCR comes from a woman under 40 who had recovered from COVID-19.

For the CDR3, the DNA is TGTGCCTACGTGGGACAGTCCTACGAGCAGTACTTC. This encodes CAYVGQSYEQYF. The chain employs TRBV30 and TRBJ2-7; 7 positions agree with TRBD1. Losses at the gene ends were 7 bases for V and 1 base for J; bases not matched to a gene: 4. Germline V gene lookup returns CDR1 GTSNPN and CDR2 SVGIG (reference sequence). The CDR3 is made up of 12 amino acids.